The following is a T cell receptor beta chain sequence with its context. This entry is derived from a study of control samples from healthy donors and cancer patients. Clones were read by immunoSEQ multiplex PCR, and TCRdb kept only the in-frame ones, dropping some. The sample shows some 130,000 clones, about nine tenths of them seen only once. The sequenced sample consisted of PBMCs. The TCR sequence derives from a man aged 50 to 59 with head and neck cancer.

The CDR3 nucleotides are TGTGCCAGCAGTGACACACCTGGCGAGCAGTACTTC. It yields the protein CASSDTPGEQYF. This rearrangement joins TRBV25-1 to TRBJ2-7; D is unresolved. Germline CDR1 reads MGHDK; CDR2 reads SYGVNS. V shed 3 bases and J shed 6 bases, with 9 bases lying between them. The CDR3 extends over 12 amino acids.